This is a list of T cell receptor beta chains from one sample in a study of T cells in localized non-small cell lung cancer. Generated by immunoSEQ multiplex PCR, the TCRdb table keeps only in-frame clones and is missing some. The sample has some 6,000 clones, 35% to 50% seen once; the top ten hold about 9.3%. This sample comprised lung tumor tissue, obtained before any cancer treatment. The receptor source for this set is a woman aged 40-69 years with stage II squamous cell lung carcinoma. CDR3s include the opening cysteine and the closing phenylalanine or tryptophan. The D gene is left open where the match is weak. Clone size is not always given. Where it is, it says once, few, many or a class for expanded clones.

>NA|NA|TRBV28|TRBJ2-6
TGTGCCAGCAGTAAGACAGGACCTCCGGTCGTCCTGACTTTC
CASSKTGPPVVLTF
>NA|many|TRBV12-5|TRBJ1-6
TGTGCCAGCGTGGGGGACGGTCAAAATTCACCCCTCCACTTT
CASVGDGQNSPLHF
>TRBD1|once|TRBV30|TRBJ2-7
TGTGCCTGGGGGTCCGGGACAGCTTCCTACGAGCAGTACTTC
CAWGSGTASYEQYF
>NA|NA|TRBV15|TRBJ1-2
TGTGCCACCAGCACCCGAACGACAGGATCAGGCTACACCTTC
CATSTRTTGSGYTF
>NA|NA|TRBV19|TRBJ1-1
TGTGCCAGTAGTTCGCGGACCGAGTTGAACACTGAAGCTTTCTTT
CASSSRTELNTEAFF
>TRBD2|NA|TRBV9|TRBJ2-1
TGTGCCAGCAGCCCCGGGACTAGTATCTATGAGCAGTTCTTC
CASSPGTSIYEQFF
>NA|few|TRBV15|TRBJ1-5
TGTGCCACCAGCAGAGATCAAGGAGGGCGCTTTGGGCCCCAGCATTTT
CATSRDQGGRFGPQHF
>NA|few|TRBV9|TRBJ2-7
TGTGCCAGCAGCGTAGGACCTAGCTACGAGCAGTACTTC
CASSVGPSYEQYF
>NA|medium-sized|TRBV6-1|TRBJ1-4
TGTGCCAGCAGTGAAGCGCTTCGGGGGTTTGCTTTGACGGAAAAACTGTTTTTT
CASSEALRGFALTEKLFF
>NA|NA|TRBV14|TRBJ1-3
TGTGCCAGCAGCCCCCTAGAGGCGAACACCATATATTTT
CASSPLEANTIYF
>NA|NA|TRBV29-1|TRBJ1-1
TGCAGCGCACAGGGATTGAGCACTGAAGCTTTCTTT
CSAQGLSTEAFF
>NA|medium-sized|TRBV6-8|TRBJ2-7
TGTGCCAGCAGTTACTGGGGAACTACCTACGAGCAGTACTTC
CASSYWGTTYEQYF
>NA|few|TRBV6-8|TRBJ1-5
TGTGCCAGCAGTTACGAAGGGGGGAATCAGCCCCAGCATTTT
CASSYEGGNQPQHF
>TRBD1|NA|TRBV5-1|TRBJ1-2
TGCGCCAGCAGCTTGGGGGACAGGAAGAACTATGGCTACACCTTC
CASSLGDRKNYGYTF
>TRBD1|NA|TRBV18|TRBJ2-1
TGTGCCAGCTCACCGGGACAGGGACTGGAAAATGAGCAGTTCTTC
CASSPGQGLENEQFF
>NA|NA|TRBV2|TRBJ1-3
TGTGCCAGCAGTGAAAGGGGGACATCTGGAAACACCATATATTTT
CASSERGTSGNTIYF
>NA|NA|TRBV28|TRBJ1-5
TGTGCCAGCAGTCTCACAAGGGTTCGGCCCCAGCATTTT
CASSLTRVRPQHF
>TRBD1|few|TRBV29-1|TRBJ1-1
TGCAGCGTTGCGCGAGGGTGGGGACAGAATCTAAACACTGAAGCTTTCTTT
CSVARGWGQNLNTEAFF
>NA|NA|TRBV5-1|TRBJ2-5
TGCGCCAGCAGCTTAAGTGGGAACTTACAAGAGACCCAGTACTTC
CASSLSGNLQETQYF
>NA|NA|TRBV19|TRBJ1-4
TGTGCCAGTAGTACTCTGATGGGAACTAATGAAAAACTGTTTTTT
CASSTLMGTNEKLFF
>NA|NA|TRBV6-8|TRBJ2-3
TGTGCCAGCAGGCCTCAGGCGGATAGCACAGATACGCAGTATTTT
CASRPQADSTDTQYF
>TRBD1|once|TRBV29-1|TRBJ2-5
TGCAGCGTATCGGGACAGCAAGAGACCCAGTACTTC
CSVSGQQETQYF
>NA|few|TRBV19|TRBJ1-1
TGTGCCAGTAGTATAGTAGGGCCCAACACTGAAGCTTTCTTT
CASSIVGPNTEAFF
>NA|few|TRBV6-8|TRBJ2-2
TGTGCCAGCACCCTGGGACCTAACACCGGGGAGCTGTTTTTT
CASTLGPNTGELFF
>NA|NA|TRBV6-8|TRBJ2-2
TGTGCCAGCAGTGGGGTCAGGAGGACTAACACCGGGGAGCTGTTTTTT
CASSGVRRTNTGELFF
>NA|NA|TRBV18|TRBJ2-1
TGTGCCAGCTCACCACTCGGGGGTTCCAATGAGCAGTTCTTC
CASSPLGGSNEQFF
>NA|NA|TRBV30|TRBJ1-4
TGTGCCTGGAGTACCACCGGCAGGTCACTGTTTTTT
CAWSTTGRSLFF
>NA|few|TRBV9|TRBJ1-3
TGTGCCAGCAGTGAGACAGGCGGAAACACCATATATTTT
CASSETGGNTIYF
>NA|NA|TRBV6-8|TRBJ1-5
TGTGCCAGCAGTTACCAGACAGATAATCAGCCCCAGCATTTT
CASSYQTDNQPQHF
>TRBD2|NA|TRBV29-1|TRBJ2-3
TGCAGCGCCACTCGAAGGGGACTAGCGGGAGGGAAAGATACGCAGTATTTT
CSATRRGLAGGKDTQYF
>TRBD1|few|TRBV11-3|TRBJ2-7
TGTGCCAGCAGCTCACCGGGACAGGGGGCTCGGGAGCAGTACTTC
CASSSPGQGAREQYF
>NA|NA|TRBV6-8|TRBJ1-2
TGTGCCAGCAGGGGCCCGGGACGGGGAAACTATGGCTACACCTTC
CASRGPGRGNYGYTF
>NA|NA|TRBV28|TRBJ1-5
TGTGCCAGCACTGGAGGGGAGTGGCAGCCCCAGCATTTT
CASTGGEWQPQHF
>NA|few|TRBV6-8|TRBJ2-6
TGTGCCAGCAAGGCTAGTGGGGCCAACGTCCTGACTTTC
CASKASGANVLTF
>NA|NA|TRBV2|TRBJ2-6
TGTGCCAGCCGAGGGGGGGCGCTAGGGGCCAACGTCCTGACTTTC
CASRGGALGANVLTF
>TRBD1|NA|TRBV6-8|TRBJ1-1
TGTGCCAGCAATGACATGGGACAGGGGAACACTGAAGCTTTCTTT
CASNDMGQGNTEAFF
>NA|NA|TRBV28|TRBJ1-6
TGTGTCAGCAGTTTGGGTACAGGGAGACGCTCACCCCTCCACTTT
CVSSLGTGRRSPLHF
>NA|NA|TRBV15|TRBJ2-7
TGTGCCACCAGCAGAGATGGCCCAGAACGGGAGCAGTACTTC
CATSRDGPEREQYF
>NA|NA|TRBV5-1|TRBJ1-1
TGCGCCAGCAGCTTGACTCCAACGGGACGAAACACTGAAGCTTTCTTT
CASSLTPTGRNTEAFF
>TRBD1|NA|TRBV28|TRBJ1-5
TGTGCCAGCTACAGGGGTCACGAAGATGGCAATCAGCCCCAGCATTTT
CASYRGHEDGNQPQHF
>NA|few|TRBV30|TRBJ1-1
TGTGCCTGGAGTGGAAGCGGGGGATGGACTGAAGCTTTCTTT
CAWSGSGGWTEAFF
>TRBD1|NA|TRBV19|TRBJ1-2
TGTGCCAGTAGCATAGGGACAGGCTGGCACACCTTC
CASSIGTGWHTF
>TRBD1|medium-sized|TRBV9|TRBJ1-1
TGTGCCAGCAGTGACGGACAGGGTAAAACTGAAGCTTTCTTT
CASSDGQGKTEAFF
>NA|NA|TRBV6-8|TRBJ2-3
TGTGCCAGCAGCGGGGGCCGCATAGGGCAGTATTTT
CASSGGRIGQYF
>NA|NA|TRBV30|TRBJ2-7
TGTGCCTGGAGTCGGGACGGGACCTACGAGCAGTACTTC
CAWSRDGTYEQYF
>NA|medium-sized|TRBV6-8|TRBJ1-4
TGTGCCAGCAGTCGCTACCAGGCAACTAATGAAAAACTGTTTTTT
CASSRYQATNEKLFF
>TRBD2|NA|TRBV5-1|TRBJ2-2
TGCGCCAGCAGCCAATACCCGGGACTAGCGGTAAACACCGGGGAGCTGTTTTTT
CASSQYPGLAVNTGELFF
>NA|NA|TRBV29-1|TRBJ2-2
TGCAGCGTTGGCCGAGGCGGATTAGCTGCGGGCGGGGAGCTGTTTTTT
CSVGRGGLAAGGELFF